This TCR beta chain was captured by sequencing in a study of control samples from healthy donors and cancer patients. Germline V gene data show CDR1 as LGHNA and CDR2 as YSLEER. The ends lost 1 base at V and 0 bases at J; junction bases unmatched: 11. This CDR3 is built from 18 residues. Assay used: immunoSEQ multiplex PCR; TCRdb lists only in-frame clones, some missing. Among 100,000 to 150,000 clones listed, about 90% were seen once. The sequencing sample was made of blood. This receptor was taken from a man aged 18-30 years in good health. This chain joins TRBV4-3 and TRBJ2-7; the match to TRBD2 covers 8 bases. CDR3 sequence (DNA): TGCGCCAGCAGCCAAGCGGCCCCCGGGACTAGTCACTCCTACGAGCAGTACTTC. Translation gives CASSQAAPGTSHSYEQYF.